This T cell receptor beta chain was captured by sequencing in a study of T cell responses to AZD1222 COVID-19 vaccine (dated by TCRdb to the early 2020s). Describing the broader study: AZD1222 recipients given second doses at about 4 weeks or at about 12 weeks were pooled, since spike-specific TCR depth and breadth were not found to differ between the two schedules. TCR sequencing covered 230 to 250 trial participants: 207 given two doses of AZD1222 and about 26 given two doses of MenACWY control vaccine. Trial participants were enrolled into age subgroups of 18-55, 56-69 and 70-plus years, which contained around 150, 29 and 61 TCR-sequenced participants, respectively. General study outcomes and caveats: Conclusions about previously exposed vaccinees are limited, since just six AZD1222 recipients were seropositive for SARS-CoV-2 at baseline. Vaccine-associated CD4 TCRs spanned the whole spike protein, with dominant responses in regions 160-218 and 743-854. Participants were mostly white British and included more females than males, and it was suggested by the authors that clonal diversity may have been underestimated. In the small 56-69-year group, the increase in depth fell short of significance, most likely because of low power. After two AZD1222 doses, spike-specific TCR breadth and depth were significantly higher than at day 0 and than in MenACWY recipients. Because no samples from the day 14 peak response were available, repertoires could be characterized only after the peak T cell response. Reportedly, close to half of the unique spike-specific TCRs recognized epitopes lying outside the regions that are mutated in the B.1.351 and B.1.1.7 variants.

The CDR3 regions of human TCRbeta chains were analyzed by immunosequencing. Regarding the original processing steps: TCRs in the repertoires were matched against a reference library of SARS-CoV-2-specific TCRs that had been generated with the MIRA antigen-specificity platform. Breadth meant the fraction of unique TCRs that were SARS-CoV-2-associated, whereas depth meant the fraction of total T cells that were SARS-CoV-2-associated. Using the MIRA data, each spike-specific TCR was mapped to the spike region that the TCR reacts to and placed in a CD4 or CD8 class. Log10-transformed breadth and depth values were compared by one-way ANOVA with Sidak's multiple comparisons tests. This immuneACCESS table, as held by TCRdb, lists in-frame sequences with V and J called but not all clones. Of the missing ones, under half trace to an unresolved V gene in checked studies; the others have no known cause. The V and J calls and clone size come from that table; D and trimming were worked out from the DNA. For this sample the table gives over 150,000 clones, of which around nine tenths were detected only once. In total, the top ten clones hold approximately 1.6% of the sample.

The meaning of the sample's time point label: baseline before first vaccination. The vaccinee samples were drawn from two UK trials, COV001 and COV002, one of which was a single-blind randomized controlled phase 2/3 trial testing AZD1222 (ChAdOx1 nCoV-19) in healthy adults. Trial participant PBMC samples were collected at day 0 and day 28 after the second dose for TCRbeta chain sequencing. As encoded in the germline V gene, CDR1 is MNHEY while CDR2 is SVGAGI. V loses 7 bases, J loses 8 bases, and the germline ends lie 14 bases apart. The CDR3, from cysteine to phenylalanine, totals 13 residues. The read is trimmed to its CDR3 DNA, 39 bases read in frame from base 1. Details on this clone: Its cognate antigen has yet to be identified. No clone much larger than this one lies a single base away; base qualities are absent.

This sequence was found in an adult in good health. The sequence links TRBV6-5 to TRBJ1-4; there is no confident call for the D gene. Source: peripheral blood, taken on day 0 of AZD1222 vaccination. In nucleotide form, the sequence is TGTGCCAGCACCCCCCGGGTCGGCGAAAAACTGTTTTTT. This gives the protein CASTPRVGEKLFF.